Below, one T cell receptor (beta chain) is given with its context. Its antigen is unidentified. This CDR3 contains 10 residues. Per the germline V gene, CDR1 is MDHEN and CDR2 is SYDVKM. The record originates from a study of EBV T-cell therapy then PD-1 blockade in nasopharyngeal carcinoma. Treatment described: AdE1-LMPpoly-expanded autologous EBV-specific T-cell therapy followed by anti-PD-1 nivolumab. The table came from immunoSEQ multiplex PCR; TCRdb's copy has only in-frame clones and leaves some out. The sample lists approximately 13,000 clones; around 84% were seen once. The V and J genes are TRBV28 and TRBJ1-1; D unclear. The specimen comprised CD8+ T cells from blood, sampled around day 96 from a patient whose treatment included autologous EBV-specific T cells and nivolumab. This sequence originates from a man in his forties with nasopharyngeal carcinoma. The CDR3 bases are TGTAAGACGATGAACACTGAAGCTTTCTTT. Protein product: CKTMNTEAFF.